This T cell receptor beta chain emerged from a study of PD-1 blockade in classical Hodgkin lymphoma. To note about this clone: Its specificity is unknown.

This CDR3 is 16 amino acids long. J gave up 3 bases and V 0 bases, and 8 bases lay outside the gene matches. Germline V gene lookup returns CDR1 SGHAT and CDR2 FQNNGV. The time point: cycle 4 day 1 (C4D1), after less than seven weeks of nivolumab. Every one of the patients relapsed after autologous stem cell transplantation (brentuximab vedotin exposure was variable). Study findings and constraints: Compared with healthy donors, newly diagnosed patients reportedly showed lower baseline TCR diversity.

TCRdb's copy holds only in-frame clones and misses some; the assay was immunoSEQ multiplex PCR. The sample has tens of thousands of clones, around 78% seen once. The clonotype was recovered from a human donor with classical Hodgkin lymphoma. Sequences were derived from peripheral blood mononuclear cells (PBMCs), sampled before the fourth cycle of nivolumab. The chain uses TRBV11-2 and TRBJ2-7; 7 bases are shared with TRBD2. CDR3 DNA: TGTGCCAGCAGCTTAGATCGGGCTAGCGGAGACTACGAGCAGTACTTC. Translation gives CASSLDRASGDYEQYF.